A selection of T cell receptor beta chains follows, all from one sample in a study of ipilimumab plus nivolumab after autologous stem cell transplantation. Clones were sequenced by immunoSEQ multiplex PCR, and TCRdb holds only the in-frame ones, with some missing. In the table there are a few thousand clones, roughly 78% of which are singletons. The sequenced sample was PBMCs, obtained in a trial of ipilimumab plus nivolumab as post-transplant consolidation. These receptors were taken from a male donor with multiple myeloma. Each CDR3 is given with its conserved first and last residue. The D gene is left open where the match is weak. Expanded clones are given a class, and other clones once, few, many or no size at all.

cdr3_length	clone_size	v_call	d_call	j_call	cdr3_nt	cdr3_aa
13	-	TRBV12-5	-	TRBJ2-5	TGTGCTAGTGCCTCGACAGGAGGGGAGACCCAGTACTTC	CASASTGGETQYF
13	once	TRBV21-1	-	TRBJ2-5	TGTGCCCTCGGAGGGACGGCCCAAGAGACCCAGTACTTC	CALGGTAQETQYF
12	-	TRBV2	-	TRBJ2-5	TGTGCCAGCAAGAGACTATCACCCTCCCAGTACTTC	CASKRLSPSQYF
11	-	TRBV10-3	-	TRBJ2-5	TGTGCCTCCGGGGGGCTGGAGACCCAGTACTTC	CASGGLETQYF
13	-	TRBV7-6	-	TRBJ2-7	TGTGCCAGCAGCAGCCGGGACTCCCCGGAGCAGTACTTC	CASSSRDSPEQYF
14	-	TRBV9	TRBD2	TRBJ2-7	TGTGCCAGCAGCAAGGGACTAGCGGGAGATGAGCAGTACTTC	CASSKGLAGDEQYF
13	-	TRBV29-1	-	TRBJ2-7	TGCAGCGTTGGAGGACTGGGACCCTACGAGCAGTACTTC	CSVGGLGPYEQYF
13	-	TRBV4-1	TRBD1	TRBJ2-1	TGCGCCAGCAGTCCCGGGACAGACAATGAGCAGTTCTTC	CASSPGTDNEQFF
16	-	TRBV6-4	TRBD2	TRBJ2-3	TGTGCCAGCAGTGACTCGACTAGCGGGAGCACAGATACGCAGTATTTT	CASSDSTSGSTDTQYF
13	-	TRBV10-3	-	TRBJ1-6	TGTGCCATCAGTGAGGGGGGGAATTCACCCCTCCACTTT	CAISEGGNSPLHF
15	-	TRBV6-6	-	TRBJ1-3	TGTGCCAGCAGTTCGGAACAGTTTGCAGGAAACACCATATATTTT	CASSSEQFAGNTIYF
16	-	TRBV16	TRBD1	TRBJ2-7	TGTGCCAGCAGACTACCCTCGTCGGGACAGGGCCACGAGCAGTACTTC	CASRLPSSGQGHEQYF
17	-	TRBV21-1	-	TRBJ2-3	TGTGCCAGCAGCAAAGGCCATGGTGCCTCTAGCACAGATACGCAGTATTTT	CASSKGHGASSTDTQYF
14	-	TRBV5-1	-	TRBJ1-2	TGCGCCAGCAGCCTCTCGGGCCCGAACTATGGCTACACCTTC	CASSLSGPNYGYTF
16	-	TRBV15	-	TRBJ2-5	TGTGCCACCAGCGGCCGATTGCAGGGGGGGCAAGAGACCCAGTACTTC	CATSGRLQGGQETQYF
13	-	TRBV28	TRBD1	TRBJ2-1	TGTGCCAGCCGGGACAGGGGGGTGAGTGAGCAGTTCTTC	CASRDRGVSEQFF
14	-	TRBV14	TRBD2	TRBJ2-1	TGTGCCAGCAGCCAAGTTGGCGGGGGTAATGAGCAGTTCTTC	CASSQVGGGNEQFF
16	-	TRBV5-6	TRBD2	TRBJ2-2	TGTGCCAGCAGCTTCTGGACTAGCGGGAGGAGTCGGGAGCTGTTTTTT	CASSFWTSGRSRELFF
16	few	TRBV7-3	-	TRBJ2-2	TGTGCCAGCAGCTGGGGTCCGGGAGAGGGCTCCGGGGAGCTGTTTTTT	CASSWGPGEGSGELFF
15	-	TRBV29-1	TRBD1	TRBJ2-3	TGCAGCGTCGAAACCGGGACAGGGACGACAGATACGCAGTATTTT	CSVETGTGTTDTQYF
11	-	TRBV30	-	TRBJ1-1	TGTGCCTGGAGTCCGGGCTGGGAAGCTTTCTTT	CAWSPGWEAFF
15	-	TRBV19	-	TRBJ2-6	TGTGCCAGTAGTATAGACAGCTCTGAGGCCAACGTCCTGACTTTC	CASSIDSSEANVLTF
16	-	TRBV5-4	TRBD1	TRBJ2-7	TGTGCCAGCAGCTCTAAGGTCGCCCAGGGGGACTACGAGCAGTACTTC	CASSSKVAQGDYEQYF
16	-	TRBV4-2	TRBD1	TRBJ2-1	TGTGCCAGCAGCCACTACACAGGGGCTCAAGGGTATGAGCAGTTCTTC	CASSHYTGAQGYEQFF
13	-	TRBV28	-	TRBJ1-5	TGTGCCAGCAGTATGGAAGGCAATCAGCCCCAGCATTTT	CASSMEGNQPQHF
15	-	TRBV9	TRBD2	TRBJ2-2	TGTGCCAGCAGCGTAGTAGCGGGAGGAGGCGGGGAGCTGTTTTTT	CASSVVAGGGGELFF
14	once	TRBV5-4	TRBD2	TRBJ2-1	TGTGCCACCCAGGGTAGCGGGAGGGCCGATGAGCAGTTCTTC	CATQGSGRADEQFF
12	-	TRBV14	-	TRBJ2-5	TGTGCCAGCAGCAACGGGGCCGGGACCCAGTACTTC	CASSNGAGTQYF
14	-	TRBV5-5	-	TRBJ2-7	TGTGCCAGCAGCTTGGCCTCGGATTACCGGGAGCAGTACTTC	CASSLASDYREQYF
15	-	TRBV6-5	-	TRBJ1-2	TGTGCCAGCGGACTACGAGGGCAGGGTGGCAATGGCTACACCTTC	CASGLRGQGGNGYTF
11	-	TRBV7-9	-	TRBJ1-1	TGTGCCAGCAGCCTGAACACTGAAGCTTTCTTT	CASSLNTEAFF
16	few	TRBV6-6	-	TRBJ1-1	TGTGCCAGCAGTTACCGGTTGGCGCGTGGGGGTTCTGAAGCTTTCTTT	CASSYRLARGGSEAFF
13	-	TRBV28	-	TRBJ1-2	TGTGCCAGCAGTTTTAGAGCCCCAAGTGGCTACACCTTC	CASSFRAPSGYTF
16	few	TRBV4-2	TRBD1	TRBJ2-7	TGTGCCAGCAGCCCCACTATCCGGGACAGGGCCTACGAGCAGTACTTC	CASSPTIRDRAYEQYF
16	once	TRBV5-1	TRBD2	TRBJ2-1	TGCGCCACCTCCCCTGCAGCGGGAGGGCCCCTCAATGAGCAGTTCTTC	CATSPAAGGPLNEQFF
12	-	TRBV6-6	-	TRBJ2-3	TGTGCCATGGGGGGGGGCGGAGATACGCAGTATTTT	CAMGGGGDTQYF
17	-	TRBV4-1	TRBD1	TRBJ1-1	TGCGCCAGCAGCCTCAGCCCCCCAGGGGGACTGAACACTGAAGCTTTCTTT	CASSLSPPGGLNTEAFF
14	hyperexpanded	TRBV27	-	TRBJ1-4	TGTGCCAGCAGTCCGGATACAACTAATGAAAAACTGTTTTTT	CASSPDTTNEKLFF
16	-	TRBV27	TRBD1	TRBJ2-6	TGTGCCAGCTGGGGGACAGGACACTCTGGGGCCAACGTCCTGACTTTC	CASWGTGHSGANVLTF
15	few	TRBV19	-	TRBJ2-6	TGTGCCAGTAGTATAGACAGCTCTGGGGCCAACGTCCTGACTTTC	CASSIDSSGANVLTF
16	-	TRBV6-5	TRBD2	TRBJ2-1	TGTGCCAGCAGTTATTTCCCTAGCGGGACCCTCAATGAGCAGTTCTTC	CASSYFPSGTLNEQFF
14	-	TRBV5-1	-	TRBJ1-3	TGCGCCAGCAGCCCGGGAGGTGCTGGAAACACCATATATTTT	CASSPGGAGNTIYF
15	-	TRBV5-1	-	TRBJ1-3	TGCGCCAGCAGCTTGGTCGGAACCTCTGGAAACACCATATATTTT	CASSLVGTSGNTIYF
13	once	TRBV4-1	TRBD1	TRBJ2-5	TGCGCCAGCAGCCAAGCCAGGGGGGAGACCCAGTACTTC	CASSQARGETQYF
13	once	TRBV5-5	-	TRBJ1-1	TGTGCCAGCAGCTGGGCTCTGAACACTGAAGCTTTCTTT	CASSWALNTEAFF
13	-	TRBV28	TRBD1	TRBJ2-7	TGTGCCAGCCTTACAGGGGGATCCTACGAGCAGTACTTC	CASLTGGSYEQYF
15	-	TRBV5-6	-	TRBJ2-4	TGTGCCAGCAGCGGGGGGACCGGGCCACAAAACATTCAGTACTTC	CASSGGTGPQNIQYF
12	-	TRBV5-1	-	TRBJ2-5	TGCGCCAGCAGCTTGGCCGAGGAGACCCAGTACTTC	CASSLAEETQYF
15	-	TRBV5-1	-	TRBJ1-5	TGCGCCAGCAGCCCGGAGGCAGGGGAGAATCAGCCCCAGCATTTT	CASSPEAGENQPQHF
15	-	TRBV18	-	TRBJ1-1	TGTGCCAGCTCACCACCCGGACAGATGAACACTGAAGCTTTCTTT	CASSPPGQMNTEAFF
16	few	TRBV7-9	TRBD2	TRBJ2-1	TGTGCCAGCAGATACGCTGGACTAGCGGGATACAATGAGCAGTTCTTC	CASRYAGLAGYNEQFF
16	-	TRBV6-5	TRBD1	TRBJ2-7	TGTGCCAGCAGTTACTTATTTACAGGGGACGTGAACGAGCAGTACTTC	CASSYLFTGDVNEQYF
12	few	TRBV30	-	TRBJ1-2	TGTGCCTGGAGTCGGCAGGGCGACGGCTACACCTTC	CAWSRQGDGYTF
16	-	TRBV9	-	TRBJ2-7	TGTGCCAGCAGCGTAGGATCGAGACAAGTTCCCTACGAGCAGTACTTC	CASSVGSRQVPYEQYF
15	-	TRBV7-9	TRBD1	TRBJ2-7	TGTGCCAGCAGCTTCTGGACAGGGGAATCCTACGAGCAGTACTTC	CASSFWTGESYEQYF
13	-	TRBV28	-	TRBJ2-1	TGTGCCAGCAGGGCTAGCGCGGACAATGAGCAGTTCTTC	CASRASADNEQFF
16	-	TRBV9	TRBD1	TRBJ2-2	TGTGCCAGCAGCGTAGTGGCAGGGGGCATGAGCGGGGAGCTGTTTTTT	CASSVVAGGMSGELFF
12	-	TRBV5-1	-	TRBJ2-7	TGCGCCAGCAGCTTGGGGGCCTACGAGCAGTACTTC	CASSLGAYEQYF
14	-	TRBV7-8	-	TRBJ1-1	TGTGCCAGCAGCTTAGTGGAGGGGAACACTGAAGCTTTCTTT	CASSLVEGNTEAFF
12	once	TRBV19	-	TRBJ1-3	TGTGCCAGTAGCAGGTCCGGAAACACCATATATTTT	CASSRSGNTIYF